Shown below are 25 T cell receptor beta chains from a single sample sequenced in a study of vaccination effects on CD4 cells after COVID-19. The method was immunoSEQ multiplex PCR; TCRdb's version includes in-frame clones alone and lacks a portion of them. The sample lists 30,000 to 35,000 clones, over 70% occurring once. These receptors lack a known antigen. With roughly 10 days of culture completed, CD4+ T cells were isolated. Participants received two doses of either the BNT162b2 or mRNA-1273 vaccine. Sequenced material: CD4+ T cells from PBMCs cultured without peptide, taken after COVID-19 vaccination. These receptors came from a human donor who received a COVID-19 vaccine.

The chain combines TRBV5-1 with TRBJ2-1; 8 bases map to TRBD2. V dropped 0 bases and J dropped 4; count of bases not matched to a gene: 3. This CDR3 is 15 amino acids long. Germline V lookup: CDR1 SGHRS, CDR2 YFSETQ. CDR3 loop: CASSLGSGEYNEQFF. In DNA, the CDR3 is TGCGCCAGCAGCTTGGGTAGCGGGGAGTACAATGAGCAGTTCTTC. Based on the CDR3 plus reference TRBV5-1 and TRBJ2-1, the full variable domain is KAGVTQTPRYLIKTRGQQVTLSCSPISGHRSVSWYQQTPGQGLQFLFEYFSETQRNKGNFPGRFSGRQFSNSRSEMNVSTLELGDSALYLCASSLGSGEYNEQFFGPGTRLTVL.

The rearrangement joins TRBV7-2 to TRBJ1-2; D remains ambiguous. The CDR3 length is 13 residues. Germline-derived CDR1 and CDR2 are SGHTA and FQGNSA. With 4 bases removed from V and 5 bases from J, the gap between germline ends came to 11 bases. This chain's CDR3 is CASSSGLGYGYTF. CDR3 nucleotide sequence: TGTGCCAGCAGCTCGGGTCTAGGTTATGGCTACACCTTC.

This clone was seen a single time. The genes are TRBV14 and TRBJ2-7, with 10 positions matching TRBD2. This CDR3 has 17 amino acids. Germline lookup yields CDR1 SGHDN and CDR2 FVKESK. Trimming took 0 bases from V and 3 from J; bases not matched to a gene: 8. The CDR3 is CASSQDVSGGGLYEQYF. CDR3 DNA sequence: TGTGCCAGCAGCCAAGATGTAAGCGGGGGGGGACTCTACGAGCAGTACTTC.

This rearrangement joins TRBV30 to TRBJ2-1, with no clear D. The CDR3 loop spans 11 amino acids. Germline values: CDR1 GTSNPN, CDR2 SVGIG (reference sequence). V lost 2 bases, J lost 6 bases, and 5 bases lay in between. The CDR3 sequence is CAWSLANEQFF. The CDR3 nucleotides read TGTGCCTGGAGTCTTGCCAATGAGCAGTTCTTC.

The rearrangement joins TRBV5-4 to TRBJ1-3; weak D call: TRBD1 (5 bases). V was pared by 4 bases and J by 1 base, with 6 bases between. Germline lookup yields CDR1 SGHNT and CDR2 YYREEE (reference sequence). The length of the CDR3 is 13 residues. The CDR3 sequence: CASSPGSGNTIYF. CDR3 in DNA: TGTGCCAGCAGCCCAGGGTCTGGAAACACCATATATTTT. The complete variable domain, with remaining parts taken from reference TRBV5-4 and TRBJ1-3, reads ETGVTQSPTHLIKTRGQQVTLRCSSQSGHNTVSWYQQALGQGPQFIFQYYREEENGRGNFPPRFSGLQFPNYSSELNVNALELDDSALYLCASSPGSGNTIYFGEGSWLTVV.

The V gene is TRBV5-1, the J gene TRBJ2-1; TRBD1 might be the D (6 bases). The CDR3 is 16 residues long. Germline V gives CDR1 SGHRS, CDR2 YFSETQ. V dropped 0 bases and J dropped 0 bases, with 10 bases sitting between them. CDR3 bases: TGCGCCAGCAGCTTGGAGGGGGTGGGCTCCTACAATGAGCAGTTCTTC. Translating gives CASSLEGVGSYNEQFF.

The chain joins TRBV28 to TRBJ2-1; D is ambiguous. Looked up from germline, CDR1 is MDHEN and CDR2 is SYDVKM. Trimming left V 6 bases short and J 2 bases short, with 11 bases between. The CDR3 is 14 amino acids. The CDR3, as DNA: TGTGCCAGCAGGGATAGCCGCCCCTACAATGAGCAGTTCTTC. This translates into CASRDSRPYNEQFF.

The chain combines TRBV29-1 with TRBJ2-3, with 12 nucleotides matching TRBD2. Germline V gene data show CDR1 as SQVTM and CDR2 as ANQGSEA. Losses at the gene ends were 7 bases for V and 4 bases for J; bases not matched to a gene: 6. CDR3 length equals 14 residues. In DNA, the CDR3 is TGCAGCGCACGGACTAGCGGGAAGGCAGATACGCAGTATTTT. It yields the protein CSARTSGKADTQYF.

The chain employs TRBV7-9 and TRBJ2-5; 15 nucleotides line up with TRBD2. The germline V gene has CDR1 SEHNR and CDR2 FQNEAQ (reference sequence). The CDR3 length is 18 residues. V trimming: 5 bases; J trimming: 5 bases; junction bases outside the gene matches: 12. CDR3 amino acids: CASSPRTSGGAIEETQYF. DNA for the CDR3: TGTGCCAGCAGCCCCCGGACTAGCGGGGGGGCAATAGAGGAGACCCAGTACTTC.

This clone has more than one count but fewer than ten. The V and J genes are TRBV14 and TRBJ2-7, with D unresolved. Germline loops: CDR1 SGHDN, CDR2 FVKESK. CDR3 length equals 11 residues. Trimming took 1 base from V and 4 from J, leaving 2 bases between them. Written as DNA, the CDR3 is TGTGCCAGCAGCCAAGGATACGAGCAGTACTTC. This gives the protein CASSQGYEQYF.

The chain employs TRBV27 and TRBJ1-5; 7 bases are shared with TRBD1. Germline assignment: CDR1 MNHEY and CDR2 SMNVEV (reference sequence). V trimming: 5 bases; J trimming: 5 bases; junction bases outside the gene matches: 9. CDR3 length equals 15 residues. In DNA, the CDR3 is TGTGCCAGCAGTCCTCGACAGGGATTGGATCAGCCCCAGCATTTT. It specifies CASSPRQGLDQPQHF.

The rearrangement links TRBV27 to TRBJ2-1, with TRBD2 matching 10 bases. Germline-derived CDR1 and CDR2 are MNHEY and SMNVEV (reference sequence). The CDR3 has 17 residues. The V and J ends lost 5 bases and 8 bases, in that order; junction bases with no gene match: 15. CDR3 in amino acids: CASSPPPAGGVYDEQFF. The CDR3 coding sequence is TGTGCCAGCAGTCCCCCCCCAGCGGGAGGGGTCTATGATGAGCAGTTCTTC.

The CDR3 is CASSGWTGSYEQYF. In nucleotides, the CDR3 is TGTGCCAGCAGTGGATGGACAGGGTCCTACGAGCAGTACTTC. The gene calls are TRBV28 and TRBJ2-7; 8 bases map to TRBD1. Germline V CDR1 and CDR2: MDHEN, SYDVKM. J gave up 1 base and V 5 bases, and 4 bases lay outside the gene matches. There are 14 residues in the CDR3.

J is TRBJ1-5 and V is TRBV19; weak D call: TRBD1 (5 bases). The CDR3 spans 16 residues. The V gene lost 8 bases and the J gene lost 1 base, with 18 bases spanning the gap. CDR1 and CDR2 (germline): LNHDA, SQIVND (reference sequence). The CDR3 loop is CASQPLGGVSNQPQHF. CDR3 bases: TGTGCCAGTCAGCCTTTGGGGGGGGTGAGCAATCAGCCCCAGCATTTT.

This clone was detected a few times. The chain uses TRBV15 and TRBJ1-6, with D possibly matching TRBD1 (6 bases). Germline values: CDR1 LNHNV, CDR2 YYDKDF (reference sequence). Trimming removed 4 bases at V and 4 bases at J, with 14 bases between. The CDR3 consists of 16 residues. The CDR3: CATSTTEGGYNSPLHF. CDR3 sequence (DNA): TGTGCCACCAGCACCACAGAGGGGGGGTATAATTCACCCCTCCACTTT.

The rearrangement uses TRBV6-5 and TRBJ1-2; a weak D match, TRBD1 (6 bases). The CDR3 has 15 residues. Trimming removed 4 bases at V and 6 bases at J, with 18 bases between. CDR1 MNHEY and CDR2 SVGAGI come from the germline V gene. The CDR3 reads CASSLTGLAVNGYTF. In DNA, the CDR3 is TGTGCCAGCAGTTTGACAGGCCTGGCAGTAAATGGCTACACCTTC.

This chain links TRBV5-6 with TRBJ1-2; weak D call: TRBD1 (5 bases). Trimming pared 4 bases from V and 0 bases from J, leaving 10 bases between. In germline, CDR1 is SGHDT, CDR2 YYEEEE. The CDR3 is 14 residues long. The CDR3 region has the DNA TGTGCCAGCAGCACCCGGACATCTAACTATGGCTACACCTTC. Its translation: CASSTRTSNYGYTF. The complete variable domain, with remaining parts taken from reference TRBV5-6 and TRBJ1-2, reads DAGVTQSPTHLIKTRGQQVTLRCSPKSGHDTVSWYQQALGQGPQFIFQYYEEEERQRGNFPDRFSGHQFPNYSSELNVNALLLGDSALYLCASSTRTSNYGYTFGSGTRLTVV.

V usage is TRBV28 and J usage is TRBJ2-7, with 7 bases that match TRBD2. The length of the CDR3 is 16 residues. Germline CDR1 is MDHEN and CDR2 is SYDVKM. V was clipped by 6 bases and J by 0 bases; unmatched bases: 11. DNA for the CDR3: TGTGCCAGCAGGGCCGTAGCGGGTACAGCCTCCTACGAGCAGTACTTC. It translates to CASRAVAGTASYEQYF.

The rearrangement uses TRBV5-1 and TRBJ1-3, with TRBD1 as a possible D gene (5 bases). Trimming shortened V by 7 bases and J by 4 bases, and 18 bases separated the two germline ends. Germline CDR1 is SGHRS and CDR2 is YFSETQ. This CDR3 has 15 amino acids. This chain's CDR3 is CASSVGPGEGNTIYF. CDR3 DNA sequence: TGCGCCAGCTCAGTAGGCCCGGGGGAAGGAAACACCATATATTTT. The variable domain in full, with the rest retrieved from reference TRBV5-1 and TRBJ1-3, is KAGVTQTPRYLIKTRGQQVTLSCSPISGHRSVSWYQQTPGQGLQFLFEYFSETQRNKGNFPGRFSGRQFSNSRSEMNVSTLELGDSALYLCASSVGPGEGNTIYFGEGSWLTVV.

This clone was seen once. CDR3 in amino acids: CASSYRGSNQPQHF. As DNA, the CDR3 is TGTGCCAGCAGTTACAGGGGGAGCAATCAGCCCCAGCATTTT. The V call is TRBV6-5, the J call TRBJ1-5; TRBD1 might be the D (6 bases). Between the trimmed V and J ends, which lost 2 bases and 1 base, there was a span of 6 bases. Germline lookup yields CDR1 MNHEY and CDR2 SVGAGI. The CDR3 runs 14 residues.

The chain recombines TRBV5-1 with TRBJ1-4; D unclear. The CDR3 is 14 residues long. The germline V gene encodes CDR1 SGHRS and CDR2 YFSETQ. V was cut by 1 base and J by 2 bases, with 6 bases left in between. CDR3 protein: CASSLLSTNEKLFF. DNA for the CDR3: TGCGCCAGCAGCTTGCTTTCCACTAATGAAAAACTGTTTTTT.

This chain links TRBV19 with TRBJ2-3, with unresolved D. V shed 3 bases and J shed 0 bases, with 10 bases lying between them. The germline V gene encodes CDR1 LNHDA and CDR2 SQIVND (reference sequence). The CDR3 sequence is 15 residues long. CDR3 sequence reads: CASSIFLGSTDTQYF. The CDR3 DNA reads TGTGCCAGTAGTATCTTTTTGGGGAGCACAGATACGCAGTATTTT. Variable domain in full (rest from reference TRBV19 and TRBJ2-3): DGGITQSPKYLFRKEGQNVTLSCEQNLNHDAMYWYRQDPGQGLRLIYYSQIVNDFQKGDIAEGYSVSREKKESFPLTVTSAQKNPTAFYLCASSIFLGSTDTQYFGPGTRLTVL.

The chain uses TRBV4-1 and TRBJ1-1; 7 nucleotides align to TRBD1. CDR1 is MGHRA and CDR2 is YSYEKL in the germline V gene. The CDR3 is made up of 16 amino acids. Unmatched junction bases numbered 7, after V lost 3 bases and J lost 0 bases. This CDR3 is CASSHLTGQLNTEAFF. The CDR3 bases are TGCGCCAGCAGCCACCTGACGGGACAGCTGAACACTGAAGCTTTCTTT.

The chain combines TRBV6-5 with TRBJ1-6; D is possibly TRBD1 (5 bases). This CDR3 has 14 amino acids. Germline assignment: CDR1 MNHEY and CDR2 SVGAGI. Trimming shortened V by 4 bases and J by 10 bases, and 14 bases separated the two germline ends. CDR3 nucleotide sequence: TGTGCCAGCAGTTGGGGCAGTGTTGCATCACCCCTCCACTTT. Residues: CASSWGSVASPLHF.

The chain couples TRBV12-3 or TRBV12-4 to TRBJ2-7; a weak D match, TRBD2 (6 bases). V lost 3 bases, J lost 3 bases, and 9 bases lay in between. This CDR3 spans 13 amino acids. The chain's CDR3 is CASSLSGGYEQYF. DNA of the CDR3: TGTGCCAGCAGTTTGTCCGGGGGCTACGAGCAGTACTTC.